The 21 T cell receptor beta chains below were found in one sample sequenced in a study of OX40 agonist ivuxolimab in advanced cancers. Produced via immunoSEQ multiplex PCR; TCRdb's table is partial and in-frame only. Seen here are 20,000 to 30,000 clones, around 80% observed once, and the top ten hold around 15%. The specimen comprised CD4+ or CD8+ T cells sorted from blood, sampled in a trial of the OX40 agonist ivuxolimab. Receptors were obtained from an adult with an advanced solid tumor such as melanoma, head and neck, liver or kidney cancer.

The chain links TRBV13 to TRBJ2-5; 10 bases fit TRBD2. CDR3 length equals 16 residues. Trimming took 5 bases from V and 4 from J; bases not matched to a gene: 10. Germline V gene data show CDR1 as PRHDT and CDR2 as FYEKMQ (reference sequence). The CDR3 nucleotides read TGTGCCAGCAGCGAAAGCGGGGGGGGCTATCGAGAGACCCAGTACTTC. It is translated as CASSESGGGYRETQYF. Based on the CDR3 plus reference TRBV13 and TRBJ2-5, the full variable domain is AAGVIQSPRHLIKEKRETATLKCYPIPRHDTVYWYQQGPGQDPQFLISFYEKMQSDKGSIPDRFSAQQFSDYHSELNMSSLELGDSALYFCASSESGGGYRETQYFGPGTRLLVL.

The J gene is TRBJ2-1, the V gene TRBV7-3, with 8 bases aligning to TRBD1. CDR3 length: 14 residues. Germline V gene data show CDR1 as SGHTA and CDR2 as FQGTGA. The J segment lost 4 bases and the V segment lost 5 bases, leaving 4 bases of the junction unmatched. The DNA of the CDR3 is TGTGCCAGCAGCCCGGGGACAGGTTACAATGAGCAGTTCTTC. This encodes CASSPGTGYNEQFF.

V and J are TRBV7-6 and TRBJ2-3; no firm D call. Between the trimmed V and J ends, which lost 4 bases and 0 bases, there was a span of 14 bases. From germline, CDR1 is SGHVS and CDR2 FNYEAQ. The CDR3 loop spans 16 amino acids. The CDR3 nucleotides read TGTGCCAGCAGCTCCCCCCTCCACGGGAGCACAGATACGCAGTATTTT. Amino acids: CASSSPLHGSTDTQYF.

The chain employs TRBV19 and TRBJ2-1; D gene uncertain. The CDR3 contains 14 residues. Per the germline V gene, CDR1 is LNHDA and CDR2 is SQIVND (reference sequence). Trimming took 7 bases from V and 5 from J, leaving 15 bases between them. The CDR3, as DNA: TGTGCCAGTACCACCTCGAGGCAGCACAATGAGCAGTTCTTC. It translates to CASTTSRQHNEQFF.

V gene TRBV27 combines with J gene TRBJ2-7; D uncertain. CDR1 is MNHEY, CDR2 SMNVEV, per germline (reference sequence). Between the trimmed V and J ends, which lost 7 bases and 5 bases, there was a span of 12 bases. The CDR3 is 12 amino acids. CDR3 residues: CASKDLVDEQYF. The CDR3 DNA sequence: TGTGCCAGCAAGGACCTTGTGGACGAGCAGTACTTC.

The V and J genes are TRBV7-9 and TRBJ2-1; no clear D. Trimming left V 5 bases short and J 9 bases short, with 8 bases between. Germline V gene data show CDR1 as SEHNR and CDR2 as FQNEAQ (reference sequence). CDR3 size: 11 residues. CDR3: CASSPAREQFF. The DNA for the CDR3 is TGTGCCAGCAGCCCCGCGCGTGAGCAGTTCTTC.

The CDR3: CASSLGPGGSSTDTQYF. The DNA of the CDR3 is TGTGCCAGCAGCTTAGGCCCGGGGGGTTCTAGCACAGATACGCAGTATTTT. The chain carries TRBV7-8 and TRBJ2-3; 7 bases are shared with TRBD2. The CDR3 extends over 17 amino acids. CDR1 and CDR2 (germline): SGHVS, FQNEAQ. Unmatched junction bases numbered 7, after V lost 1 base and J lost 0 bases.

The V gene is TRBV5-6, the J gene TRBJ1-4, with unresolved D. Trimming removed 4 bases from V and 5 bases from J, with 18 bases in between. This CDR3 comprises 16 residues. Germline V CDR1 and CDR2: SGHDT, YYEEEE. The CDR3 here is CASSTGPSNGNEKLFF. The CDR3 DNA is TGTGCCAGCAGCACGGGCCCATCAAACGGCAATGAAAAACTGTTTTTT.

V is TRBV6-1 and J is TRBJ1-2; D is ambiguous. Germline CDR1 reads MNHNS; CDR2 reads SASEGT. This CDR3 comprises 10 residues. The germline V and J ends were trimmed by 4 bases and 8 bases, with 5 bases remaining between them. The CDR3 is CASSGLGYTF. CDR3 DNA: TGTGCCAGCAGTGGGTTGGGCTACACCTTC.

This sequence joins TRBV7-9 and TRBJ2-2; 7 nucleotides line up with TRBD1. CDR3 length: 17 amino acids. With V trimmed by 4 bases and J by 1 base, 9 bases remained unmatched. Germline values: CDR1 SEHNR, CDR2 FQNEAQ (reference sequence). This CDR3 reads CASSSYDRVGNTGELFF. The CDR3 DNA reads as TGTGCCAGCAGCTCATATGACAGGGTAGGGAACACCGGGGAGCTGTTTTTT.

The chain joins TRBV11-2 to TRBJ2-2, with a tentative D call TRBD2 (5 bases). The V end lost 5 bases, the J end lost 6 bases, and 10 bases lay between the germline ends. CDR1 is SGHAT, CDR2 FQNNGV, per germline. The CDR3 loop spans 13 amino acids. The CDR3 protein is CASSEWGAGELFF. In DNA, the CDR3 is TGTGCCAGCAGCGAATGGGGAGCCGGGGAGCTGTTTTTT.

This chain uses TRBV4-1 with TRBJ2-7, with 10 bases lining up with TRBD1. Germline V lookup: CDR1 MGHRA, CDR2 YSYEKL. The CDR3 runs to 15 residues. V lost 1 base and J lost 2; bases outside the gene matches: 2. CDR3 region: CASSQGTGGTYEQYF. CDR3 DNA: TGCGCCAGCAGCCAAGGGACAGGGGGTACCTACGAGCAGTACTTC.

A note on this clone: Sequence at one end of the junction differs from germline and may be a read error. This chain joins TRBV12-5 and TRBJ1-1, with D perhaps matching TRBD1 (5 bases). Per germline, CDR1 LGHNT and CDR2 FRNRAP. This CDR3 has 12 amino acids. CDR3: CASGLATGFPAF. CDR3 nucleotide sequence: TGTGCTAGTGGTTTGGCTACAGGTTTCCCAGCCTTT.

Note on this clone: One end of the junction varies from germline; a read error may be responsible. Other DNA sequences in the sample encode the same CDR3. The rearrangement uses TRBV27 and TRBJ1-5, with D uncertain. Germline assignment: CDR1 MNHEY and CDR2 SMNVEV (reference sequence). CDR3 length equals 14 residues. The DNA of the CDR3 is TGTGCCAGTAGTTTGGGCATAGCCAATCAGCCCCAGCATTTT. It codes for CASSLGIANQPQHF.

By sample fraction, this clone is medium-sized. CDR3 sequence: CASSWETGGAYNSPLHF. The DNA for the CDR3 is TGTGCCAGCAGTTGGGAGACAGGGGGCGCCTATAATTCACCCCTCCACTTT. This chain joins TRBV27 and TRBJ1-6; 10 bases are a match to TRBD1. J was trimmed by 2 bases and V by 4 bases; bases with no gene match: 5. This CDR3 is 17 amino acids long. CDR1 and CDR2 from the germline V gene are MNHEY and SMNVEV (reference sequence).

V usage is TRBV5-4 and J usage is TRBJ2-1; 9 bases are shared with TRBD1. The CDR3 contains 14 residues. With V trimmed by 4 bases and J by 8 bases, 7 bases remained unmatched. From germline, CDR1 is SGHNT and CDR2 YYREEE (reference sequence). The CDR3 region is CASSPWDRVHEQFF. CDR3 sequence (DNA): TGTGCCAGCAGCCCCTGGGACAGGGTCCATGAGCAGTTCTTC.

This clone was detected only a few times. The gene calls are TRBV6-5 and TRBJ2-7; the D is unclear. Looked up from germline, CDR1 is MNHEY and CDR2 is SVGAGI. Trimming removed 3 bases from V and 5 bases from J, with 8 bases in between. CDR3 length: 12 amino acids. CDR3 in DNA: TGTGCCAGCAGTTATACGGTCCACGAGCAGTACTTC. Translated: CASSYTVHEQYF.

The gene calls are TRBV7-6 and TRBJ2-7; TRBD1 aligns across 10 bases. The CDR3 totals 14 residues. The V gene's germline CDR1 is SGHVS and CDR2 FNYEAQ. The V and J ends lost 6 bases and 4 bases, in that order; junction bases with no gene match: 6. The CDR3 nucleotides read TGTGCCAGCAGGCCGGGACAGGGGTCATACGAGCAGTACTTC. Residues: CASRPGQGSYEQYF.

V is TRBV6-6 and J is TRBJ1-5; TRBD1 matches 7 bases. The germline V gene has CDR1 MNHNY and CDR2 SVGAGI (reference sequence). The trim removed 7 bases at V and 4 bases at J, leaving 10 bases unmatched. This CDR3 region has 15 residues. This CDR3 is CASIRDRWTNQPQHF. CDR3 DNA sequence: TGTGCCAGCATTCGGGACAGATGGACGAATCAGCCCCAGCATTTT.

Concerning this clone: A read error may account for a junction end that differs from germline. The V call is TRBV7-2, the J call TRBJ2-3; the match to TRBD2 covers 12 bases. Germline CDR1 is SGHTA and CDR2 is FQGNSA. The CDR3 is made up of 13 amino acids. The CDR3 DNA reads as TGTGCCAGCAGCATAATACTAGCGGGGGGAGGGGATTTT. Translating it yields CASSIILAGGGDF.

CDR3 DNA sequence: TGCGCCTCCGACGGGGGCGAGGGGATTTATGGCTACACCTTC. Protein product: CASDGGEGIYGYTF. This chain links TRBV5-1 with TRBJ1-2; a possible D gene is TRBD1 (6 bases). The V and J ends lost 10 bases and 5 bases respectively, with 21 bases between them. The germline CDR1 and CDR2 sequences are SGHRS and YFSETQ. The length of the CDR3 is 14 residues.